This T cell receptor beta chain was sequenced for a study of shared clonotypes between healthy human individuals. V lost 8 bases to trimming and J lost 4 bases, with 25 bases between them. The CDR3 covers 17 residues. Germline lookup yields CDR1 MNHEY and CDR2 SMNVEV (reference sequence). The table came from immunoSEQ multiplex PCR; TCRdb's copy has only in-frame clones and leaves some out. The repertoire consists of some 650,000 clones, with approximately 97% occurring once and the leading ten covering about 0.06%. This TCR came from a young woman in good health. The V gene is TRBV27, the J gene TRBJ2-3; D is uncertain. The sample was naive CD4+ T cells sorted from blood. As to subset: CD45RA+ positively selected. The CDR3 DNA reads as TGTGCCAGCTCGCTCCGGGCCGTCGATGTTAGGGCAGATACGCAGTATTTT. Amino acids: CASSLRAVDVRADTQYF.